What follows describes a single T cell receptor beta chain. The antigen is undetermined. This table comes from immunoSEQ multiplex PCR, and its TCRdb copy is limited to in-frame clones, with some not included. There are 150,000 to 180,000 clones in the sample; roughly 90% occur only once, and 3% to 3.5% lies in the top ten. This specimen belongs to a study of T cell responses to AZD1222 COVID-19 vaccine. This CDR3 region has 14 residues. Trimming took off 3 bases at V and 3 bases at J, with 11 bases between the two ends. Germline V gene data show CDR1 as SNHLY and CDR2 as FYNNEI. Study observations and caveats: A mostly white British donor set with more females was recruited, and clonal diversity was possibly underestimated. At baseline, seropositivity was found in only 6 or 7 AZD1222 recipients.

The receptor comes from an adult in good health. The starting material was peripheral blood, obtained on day 0 of AZD1222 vaccination. This chain uses TRBV2 with TRBJ1-1, with a possible D match to TRBD1 (5 bases). The CDR3 DNA reads as TGTGCCAGCAGTGAGGGGGTCCCGGACACTGAAGCTTTCTTT. Translating it yields CASSEGVPDTEAFF. The whole variable domain, filled in from reference TRBV2 and TRBJ1-1, reads EPEVTQTPSHQVTQMGQEVILRCVPISNHLYFYWYRQILGQKVEFLVSFYNNEISEKSEIFDDQFSVERPDGSNFTLKIRSTKLEDSAMYFCASSEGVPDTEAFFGQGTRLTVV.